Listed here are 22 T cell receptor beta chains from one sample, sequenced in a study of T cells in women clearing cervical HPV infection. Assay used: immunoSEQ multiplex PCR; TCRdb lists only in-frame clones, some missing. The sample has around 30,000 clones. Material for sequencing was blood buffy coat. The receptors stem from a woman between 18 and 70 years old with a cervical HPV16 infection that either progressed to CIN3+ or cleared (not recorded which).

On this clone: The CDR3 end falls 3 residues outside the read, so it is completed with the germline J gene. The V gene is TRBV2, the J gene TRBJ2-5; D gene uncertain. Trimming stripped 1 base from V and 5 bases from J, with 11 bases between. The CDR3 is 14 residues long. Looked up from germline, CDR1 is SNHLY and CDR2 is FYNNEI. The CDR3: CASSEDQRSETQYF. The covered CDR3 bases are TGTGCCAGCAGTGAAGACCAGCGATCCGAGACC.

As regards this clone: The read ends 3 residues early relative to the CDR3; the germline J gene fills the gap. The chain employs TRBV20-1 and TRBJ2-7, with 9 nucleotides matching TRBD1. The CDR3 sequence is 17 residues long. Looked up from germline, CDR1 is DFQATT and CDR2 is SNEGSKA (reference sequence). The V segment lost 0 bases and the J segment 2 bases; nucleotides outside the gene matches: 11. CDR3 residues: CSARDIGGTGITYEQYF. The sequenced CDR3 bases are TGCAGTGCTAGAGACATTGGGGGGACAGGGATTACCTACGAG.

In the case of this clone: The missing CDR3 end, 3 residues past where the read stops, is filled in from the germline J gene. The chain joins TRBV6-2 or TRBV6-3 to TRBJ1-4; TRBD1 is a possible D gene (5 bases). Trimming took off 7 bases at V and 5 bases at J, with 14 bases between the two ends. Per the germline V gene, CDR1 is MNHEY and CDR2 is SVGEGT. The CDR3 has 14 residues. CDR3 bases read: TGTGCCAGCACCCGCGGGGCGGGGAATGAAAAA. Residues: CASTRGAGNEK. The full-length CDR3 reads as CASTRGAGNEKLFF.

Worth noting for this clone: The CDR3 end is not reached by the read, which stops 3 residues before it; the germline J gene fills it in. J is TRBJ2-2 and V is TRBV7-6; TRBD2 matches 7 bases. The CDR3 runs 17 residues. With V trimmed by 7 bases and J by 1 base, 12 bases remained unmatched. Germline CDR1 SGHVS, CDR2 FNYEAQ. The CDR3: CASKDGDYDLNTGELFF. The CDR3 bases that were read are TGTGCCAGCAAGGACGGGGACTACGACTTGAACACCGGGGAG.

The CDR3 DNA, read in part, is TGTGCCAGCTCACCCCTGACAGGGTGGAGCACTGAA. Protein product: CASSPLTGWSTE. The complete CDR3 sequence is CASSPLTGWSTEAFF. The rearrangement uses TRBV18 and TRBJ1-1; 7 nucleotides match TRBD1. The read comes to an end 3 residues before the CDR3 does, leaving the germline J gene to fill in the end. CDR3 size: 15 residues. The trim removed 3 bases at V and 4 bases at J, leaving 8 bases unmatched. Germline CDR1 is KGHSH and CDR2 is LQKENI.

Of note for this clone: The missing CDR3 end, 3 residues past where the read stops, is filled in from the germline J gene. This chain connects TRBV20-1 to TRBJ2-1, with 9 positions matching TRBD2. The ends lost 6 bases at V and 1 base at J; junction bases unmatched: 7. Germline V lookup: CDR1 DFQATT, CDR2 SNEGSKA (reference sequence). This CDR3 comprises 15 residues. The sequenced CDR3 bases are TGCAGTGCGGTGACCCTAGCGGGGTCCTACAATGAG. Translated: CSAVTLAGSYNE. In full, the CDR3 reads CSAVTLAGSYNEQFF.

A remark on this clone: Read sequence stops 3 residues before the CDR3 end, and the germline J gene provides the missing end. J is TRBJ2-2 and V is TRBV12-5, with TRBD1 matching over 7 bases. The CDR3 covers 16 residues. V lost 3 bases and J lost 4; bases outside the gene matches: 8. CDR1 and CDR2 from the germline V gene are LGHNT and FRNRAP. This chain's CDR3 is CASGFSRGQSTGELFF. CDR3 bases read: TGTGCTAGTGGTTTTTCAAGGGGACAGAGCACCGGGGAG.

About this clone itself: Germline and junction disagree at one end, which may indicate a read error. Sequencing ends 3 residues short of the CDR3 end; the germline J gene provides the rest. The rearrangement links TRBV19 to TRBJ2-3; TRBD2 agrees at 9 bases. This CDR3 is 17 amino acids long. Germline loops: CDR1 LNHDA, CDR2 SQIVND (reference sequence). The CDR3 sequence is CASSIGSLAGLSETQYF. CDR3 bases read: TGTGCCAGTAGTATAGGATCGCTAGCGGGGTTGTCAGAGACG.

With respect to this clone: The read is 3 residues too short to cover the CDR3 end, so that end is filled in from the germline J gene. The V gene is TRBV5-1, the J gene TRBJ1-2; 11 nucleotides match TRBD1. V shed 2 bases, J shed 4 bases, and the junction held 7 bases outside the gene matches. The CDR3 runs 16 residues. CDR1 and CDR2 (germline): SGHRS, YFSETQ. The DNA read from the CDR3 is TGCGCCAGCAGCTTAGCCGGACAGGGGGCATCCTATGGC. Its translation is CASSLAGQGASYG. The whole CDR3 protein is CASSLAGQGASYGYTF.

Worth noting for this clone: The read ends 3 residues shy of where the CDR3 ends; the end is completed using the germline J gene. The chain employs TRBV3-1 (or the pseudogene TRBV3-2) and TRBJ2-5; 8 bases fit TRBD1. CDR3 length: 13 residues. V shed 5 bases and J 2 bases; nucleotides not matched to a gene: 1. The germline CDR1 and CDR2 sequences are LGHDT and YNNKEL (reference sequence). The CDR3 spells CASSGTGQETQYF. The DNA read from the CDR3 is TGTGCCAGCAGCGGGACAGGTCAAGAGACC.

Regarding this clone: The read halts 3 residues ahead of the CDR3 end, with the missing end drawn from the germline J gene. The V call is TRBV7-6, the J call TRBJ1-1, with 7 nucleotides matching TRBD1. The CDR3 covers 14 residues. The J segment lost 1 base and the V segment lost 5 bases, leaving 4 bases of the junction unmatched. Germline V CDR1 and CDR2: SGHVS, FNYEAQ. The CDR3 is CASSPWTGNTEAFF. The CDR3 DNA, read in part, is TGTGCCAGCAGCCCGTGGACAGGGAACACTGAA.

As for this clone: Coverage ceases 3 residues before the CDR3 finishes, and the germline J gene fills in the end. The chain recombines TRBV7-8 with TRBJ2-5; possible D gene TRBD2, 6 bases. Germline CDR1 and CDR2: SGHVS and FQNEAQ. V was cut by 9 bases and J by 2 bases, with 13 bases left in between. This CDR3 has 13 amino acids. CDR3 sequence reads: CASKLGGQETQYF. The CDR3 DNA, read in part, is TGTGCCAGTAAACTTGGAGGGCAAGAGACC.

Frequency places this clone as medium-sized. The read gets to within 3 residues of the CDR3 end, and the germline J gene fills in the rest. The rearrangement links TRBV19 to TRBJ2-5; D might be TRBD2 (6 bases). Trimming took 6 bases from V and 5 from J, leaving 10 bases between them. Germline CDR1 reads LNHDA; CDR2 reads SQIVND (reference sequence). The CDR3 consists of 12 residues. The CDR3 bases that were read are TGTGCCAGTAGGGGGACTCATGAGACC. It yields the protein CASRGTHET. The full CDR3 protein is CASRGTHETQYF. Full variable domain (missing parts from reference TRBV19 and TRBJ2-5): DGGITQSPKYLFRKEGQNVTLSCEQNLNHDAMYWYRQDPGQGLRLIYYSQIVNDFQKGDIAEGYSVSREKKESFPLTVTSAQKNPTAFYLCASRGTHETQYFGPGTRLLVL.

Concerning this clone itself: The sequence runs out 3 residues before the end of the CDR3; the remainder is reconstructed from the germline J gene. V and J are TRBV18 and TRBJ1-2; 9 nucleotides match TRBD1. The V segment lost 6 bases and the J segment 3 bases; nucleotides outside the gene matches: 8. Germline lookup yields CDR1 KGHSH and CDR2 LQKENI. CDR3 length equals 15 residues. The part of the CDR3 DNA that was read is TGTGCCAGCTCGGATCCCGGGACAGGGTACTATGGC. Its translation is CASSDPGTGYYG. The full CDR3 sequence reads CASSDPGTGYYGYTF. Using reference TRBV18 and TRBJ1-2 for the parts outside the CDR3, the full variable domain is NAGVMQNPRHLVRRRGQEARLRCSPMKGHSHVYWYRQLPEEGLKFMVYLQKENIIDESGMPKERFSAEFPKEGPSILRIQQVVRGDSAAYFCASSDPGTGYYGYTFGSGTRLTVV.

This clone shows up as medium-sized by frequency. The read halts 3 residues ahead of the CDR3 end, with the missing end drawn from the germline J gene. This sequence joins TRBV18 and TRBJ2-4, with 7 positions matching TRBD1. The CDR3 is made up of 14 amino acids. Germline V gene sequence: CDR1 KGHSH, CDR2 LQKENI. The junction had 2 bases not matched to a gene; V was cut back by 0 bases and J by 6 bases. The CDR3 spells CASSPPRQGNIQYF. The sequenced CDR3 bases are TGTGCCAGCTCACCACCTAGACAGGGAAACATT. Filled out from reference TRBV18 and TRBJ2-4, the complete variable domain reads NAGVMQNPRHLVRRRGQEARLRCSPMKGHSHVYWYRQLPEEGLKFMVYLQKENIIDESGMPKERFSAEFPKEGPSILRIQQVVRGDSAAYFCASSPPRQGNIQYFGAGTRLSVL.

The CDR3 here is CSARDSWQTNQPQHF. Partial CDR3 DNA: TGCAGTGCTAGAGATTCCTGGCAGACTAATCAGCCC. The chain carries TRBV20-1 and TRBJ1-5; D is uncertain. The read stops 3 residues short of the end of the CDR3; the missing end is completed from the germline J gene. The germline V gene has CDR1 DFQATT and CDR2 SNEGSKA (reference sequence). Trimming removed 0 bases at V and 4 bases at J, with 13 bases between. The CDR3 has 15 residues.

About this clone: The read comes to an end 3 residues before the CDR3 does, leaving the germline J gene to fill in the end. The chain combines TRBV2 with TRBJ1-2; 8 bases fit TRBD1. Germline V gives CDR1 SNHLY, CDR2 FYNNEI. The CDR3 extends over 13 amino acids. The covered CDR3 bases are TGTGCCAGTAGACAGGGGTTGTACAATGAC. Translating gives CASRQGLYND. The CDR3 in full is CASRQGLYNDYTF.

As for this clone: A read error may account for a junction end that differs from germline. This CDR3 reads CASSLASDEQYF. The DNA read from the CDR3 is TGCGCCAGCAGCTTGGCCTCCGACGAG. The chain combines TRBV5-1 with TRBJ2-7; D not certain. The missing CDR3 end, 3 residues past where the read stops, is filled in from the germline J gene. The CDR3 spans 12 residues. Per germline, CDR1 SGHRS and CDR2 YFSETQ.

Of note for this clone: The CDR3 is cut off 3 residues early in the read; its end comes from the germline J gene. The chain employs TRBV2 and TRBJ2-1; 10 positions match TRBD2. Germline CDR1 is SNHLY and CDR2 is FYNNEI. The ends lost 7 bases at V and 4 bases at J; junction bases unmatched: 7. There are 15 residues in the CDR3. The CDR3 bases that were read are TGTGCCAGCATGGTCGAGCGGGGGGGATACAATGAG. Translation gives CASMVERGGYNE. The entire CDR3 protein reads CASMVERGGYNEQFF.

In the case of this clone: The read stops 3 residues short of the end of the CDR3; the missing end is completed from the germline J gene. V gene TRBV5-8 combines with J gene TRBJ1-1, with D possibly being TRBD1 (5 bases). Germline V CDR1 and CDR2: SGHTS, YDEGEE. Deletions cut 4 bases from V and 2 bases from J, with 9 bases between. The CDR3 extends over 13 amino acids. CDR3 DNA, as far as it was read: TGTGCCAGCAGCACCCAGGGCAACACTGAA. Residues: CASSTQGNTE. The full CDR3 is CASSTQGNTEAFF.

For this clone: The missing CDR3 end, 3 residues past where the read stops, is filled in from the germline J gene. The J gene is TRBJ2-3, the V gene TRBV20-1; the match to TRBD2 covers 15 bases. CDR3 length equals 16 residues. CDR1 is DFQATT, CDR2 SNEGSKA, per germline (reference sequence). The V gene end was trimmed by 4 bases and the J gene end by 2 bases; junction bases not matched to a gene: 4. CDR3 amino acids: CSAKGLAGGLTDTQYF. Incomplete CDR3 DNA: TGCAGTGCTAAAGGACTAGCGGGGGGGCTCACAGATACG.

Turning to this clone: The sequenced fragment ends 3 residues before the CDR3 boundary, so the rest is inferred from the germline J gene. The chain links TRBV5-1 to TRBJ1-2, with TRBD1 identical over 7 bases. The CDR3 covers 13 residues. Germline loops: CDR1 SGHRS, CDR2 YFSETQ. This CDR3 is CASSLAGTDTYTF. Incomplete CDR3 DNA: TGCGCCAGCAGCTTGGCTGGGACAGATACC.